This TCR beta chain was identified in a study of CD8+ T cells in alopecia areata. Findings of the study overall: Sequencing of scalp samples also captures resident alphabeta T cells of normal skin. Elevated clonality characterized lesional scalp relative to normal scalp, particularly in alopecia totalis/universalis.

Remarks on this clone: Its antigen remains unknown.

The length of the CDR3 is 13 residues. Germline V lookup: CDR1 SNHLY, CDR2 FYNNEI. With 7 bases removed from V and 6 bases from J, the gap between germline ends came to 13 bases. Researchers picked out CD4+ and CD8+ T cells from PBMCs by sorting. RNA, once extracted, was reverse transcribed into cDNA for use as the sequencing template. Sequencing was performed with immunoSEQ multiplex PCR; in TCRdb, only in-frame clones are kept and a portion is missing. The sample has approximately 150,000 clones; about 60% are singletons. The sample was CD4+ T cells sorted from blood. This receptor was obtained from a human donor in good health. The genes are TRBV2 and TRBJ2-1; a possible D gene is TRBD2 (6 bases). The chain's CDR3 is CASTLGRSNEQFF. The DNA of the CDR3 is TGTGCCAGCACGTTAGGGAGGAGCAATGAGCAGTTCTTC. Supplemented by reference TRBV2 and TRBJ2-1, the full variable domain reads EPEVTQTPSHQVTQMGQEVILRCVPISNHLYFYWYRQILGQKVEFLVSFYNNEISEKSEIFDDQFSVERPDGSNFTLKIRSTKLEDSAMYFCASTLGRSNEQFFGPGTRLTVL.